This is a list of T cell receptor beta chains from one sample in a study of T cells after yellow fever vaccination. Using its own MiXCR run on the 5' RACE reads, TCRdb lists one record per CDR3 protein. The data hold roughly 170,000 distinct CDR3 sequences, with approximately 6.2% observed a single time. The sample consisted of CD4+ T cells sorted from PBMCs, taken on the day of the first yellow fever vaccination. Receptors were obtained from a young man who received the YFV17D yellow fever vaccine. The CDR3 runs from the conserved cysteine through the conserved F or W. Each record gives: J gene, V gene, clone size, D gene, CDR3 DNA, CDR3 protein. The D gene is left open where the match is weak. Size tells how often a clone was seen (once, few, many) or the class of an expanded clone, and some rows leave it out.

>TRBJ2-1|TRBV24-1|many|NA
TGTGCCACCAGTGATCGCGCGTACAATGAGCAGTTCTTC
CATSDRAYNEQFF
>TRBJ2-1|TRBV29-1|NA|TRBD2
TGCAGCGTTGTGCCGCCGGGGGGGAGAAGCTCCTACAATGAGCAGTTCTTC
CSVVPPGGRSSYNEQFF
>TRBJ2-5|TRBV2|few|NA
TGTGCCAGCAGCTGGGGGACCCAAGAGACCCAGTACTTC
CASSWGTQETQYF
>TRBJ1-2|TRBV12-3/TRBV12-4|many|NA
TGTGCCAGCAGTCCGCCCTGGACTAACTATGGCTACACCTTC
CASSPPWTNYGYTF
>TRBJ2-2|TRBV7-2|many|NA
TGTGCCAGCAGCTTTACGGGTACCGGGGAGCTGTTTTTT
CASSFTGTGELFF
>TRBJ2-3|TRBV5-4|few|NA
TGTGCCAGCAGCTTGGGGGGGGGGCAGTTAGATACGCAGTATTTT
CASSLGGGQLDTQYF
>TRBJ1-1|TRBV30|NA|NA
TGTGCCTGGAGCAGGACGGCGAACACTGAAGCTTTCTTT
CAWSRTANTEAFF
>TRBJ1-3|TRBV5-6|few|TRBD1
TGTGCCAGCAGGCGGACAGGCCTCTTCTCTGGAAACACCATATATTTT
CASRRTGLFSGNTIYF
>TRBJ2-5|TRBV4-2|NA|NA
TGTGCCAGCGCCCCTGGGCGGAATCAAGAGACCCAGTACTTC
CASAPGRNQETQYF
>TRBJ2-3|TRBV5-1|many|TRBD2
TGCGCCAGCAGCCTGAAGACTAGCGGGGGCTCAGATACGCAGTATTTT
CASSLKTSGGSDTQYF
>TRBJ1-5|TRBV7-8|NA|TRBD1
TGTGCCAGCAGCACCGGGACAGGGAACCAGCCCCAGCATTTT
CASSTGTGNQPQHF
>TRBJ1-2|TRBV6-1|NA|NA
TGTGCCAGCAGTGGTGTCACTTACCCGGGGGGCTACACCTTC
CASSGVTYPGGYTF
>TRBJ2-3|TRBV6-1|many|TRBD2
TGTGCCAGCAGTCCCGGGACTAGCGACGATACGCAGTATTTT
CASSPGTSDDTQYF
>TRBJ2-3|TRBV24-1|few|TRBD2
TGTGCCACCAGTGATACTAGCGGGGGGGCTAATACGCAGTATTTT
CATSDTSGGANTQYF
>TRBJ2-2|TRBV6-5|few|NA
TGTGCCAGCACTCAGCTAGCAGTCGGGGAGCTGTTTTTT
CASTQLAVGELFF
>TRBJ1-2|TRBV7-9|NA|NA
TGTGCCAGCAGCGATTTCCGGGACTCCTATGGCTACACCTTC
CASSDFRDSYGYTF
>TRBJ2-2|TRBV27|few|TRBD1
TGTGCCAGCAGTAGGACAGGGGACCGATCGAACACCGGGGAGCTGTTTTTT
CASSRTGDRSNTGELFF
>TRBJ2-1|TRBV5-6|few|NA
TGTGCCAGCACCCCCAACCCCGGGGGCAATGAGCAGTTCTTC
CASTPNPGGNEQFF
>TRBJ1-5|TRBV7-9|few|NA
TGTGCCACCCAAATGGGAGGGGGCAATCAGCCCCAGCATTTT
CATQMGGGNQPQHF
>TRBJ2-3|TRBV5-1|NA|TRBD2
TGCGCCAGCAGCATAACCGGGACTAGCGGGGCAGATACGCAGTATTTT
CASSITGTSGADTQYF
>TRBJ2-2|TRBV5-1|NA|NA
TGCGCCAGCAGCAGGACTATCGGCGGGGAGCTGTTTTTT
CASSRTIGGELFF
>TRBJ2-4|TRBV7-6|many|TRBD2
TGTGCCAGCAGCTTAGCGGCAATAGGACTAGCGGGGGCAGGAGCCAAAAACATTCAGTACTTC
CASSLAAIGLAGAGAKNIQYF
>TRBJ1-6|TRBV7-9|NA|NA
TGTGCCAGCAGCTTATATGACAGCTCTAATTCACCCCTCCACTTT
CASSLYDSSNSPLHF
>TRBJ2-3|TRBV7-9|few|NA
TGTGCCAGCAGCGGCCGAAGGGGATCCTCAGATACGCAGTATTTT
CASSGRRGSSDTQYF
>TRBJ1-1|TRBV7-8|many|NA
TGTGCCAGCAGCTTAGATCGAAGACGTGAAGCTTTCTTT
CASSLDRRREAFF
>TRBJ1-5|TRBV5-1|NA|NA
TGCGCCAGCAGCCCAGATGGGGATAGCAATCAGCCCCAGCATTTT
CASSPDGDSNQPQHF
>TRBJ1-5|TRBV5-6|NA|NA
TGTGCCAGCAGCATAGGACACACCATGGCCTATCAGCCCCAGCATTTT
CASSIGHTMAYQPQHF
>TRBJ2-5|TRBV6-2/TRBV6-3|many|NA
TGTGCCAGCAGTTACCCCTACCTCGGATCCCCGGGGCGTAGCCCCCAAGAGACCCAGTACTTC
CASSYPYLGSPGRSPQETQYF
>TRBJ2-7|TRBV20-1|many|TRBD1
TGCAGTGCTATCCGACAGGGGGCGTACGAGCAGTACTTC
CSAIRQGAYEQYF
>TRBJ2-7|TRBV3-1|NA|TRBD1
TGTGCCAGCAGCTATTGGACAAGGGGGCGGCCCTACGAGCAGTACTTC
CASSYWTRGRPYEQYF
>TRBJ1-1|TRBV7-2|many|TRBD1
TGTGCCAGCAGCACTCACAGGGGGCAGAGTAACACTGAAGCTTTCTTT
CASSTHRGQSNTEAFF
>TRBJ1-1|TRBV6-5|many|NA
TGTGCCAGCAGTTACGGGACATCCCGTTTGAACACTGAAGCTTTCTTT
CASSYGTSRLNTEAFF
>TRBJ1-4|TRBV5-1|many|NA
TGCGCCAGCAGCCGGGAGATCGATGAAAAACTGTTTTTT
CASSREIDEKLFF
>TRBJ2-3|TRBV28|NA|TRBD2
TGTGCCAGCAGTTTTAGCGGGGGGGCCCGGGATACGCAGTATTTT
CASSFSGGARDTQYF
>TRBJ1-2|TRBV29-1|many|NA
TGCAGCGTTGAAGGGACGTCTGCTAACTATGGCTACACCTTC
CSVEGTSANYGYTF
>TRBJ2-3|TRBV6-1|many|NA
TGTGCCAGCAGGTCCGATCTAGCTTCAGATACGCAGTATTTT
CASRSDLASDTQYF
>TRBJ1-6|TRBV2|NA|NA
TGTGCCAGCACAAGGGCCGGCTCACCCCTCCACTTT
CASTRAGSPLHF
>TRBJ2-2|TRBV4-3|many|TRBD1
TGCGCCAGCAGCCAAGGGGGACCGGGACAGGGTGTCGGGGAGCTGTTTTTT
CASSQGGPGQGVGELFF
>TRBJ2-3|TRBV3-1|many|NA
TGTGCCAGCAGCTTACCTCAGGGGTATACGCAGTATTTT
CASSLPQGYTQYF
>TRBJ2-1|TRBV20-1|few|NA
TGCAGTGCTAGTTTAGCCACCAACAATGAGCAGTTCTTC
CSASLATNNEQFF
>TRBJ1-2|TRBV19|many|NA
TGTGCCAGTAGTATCGGCCCGGCCTATGGCTACACCTTC
CASSIGPAYGYTF
>TRBJ1-1|TRBV19|NA|NA
TGTGCCAGTAAAGGTACCAGGGGTCTCGGCACTGAAGCTTTCTTT
CASKGTRGLGTEAFF
>TRBJ1-6|TRBV6-5|few|NA
TGTGCCAGCAGTCCCGGACGAGCATCGAATTCACCCCTCCACTTT
CASSPGRASNSPLHF
>TRBJ2-3|TRBV15|many|TRBD2
TGTGCCACCAGCAGGACTAGCGGGGCCTACACAGATACGCAGTATTTT
CATSRTSGAYTDTQYF
>TRBJ2-5|TRBV28|NA|TRBD1
TGTGCCAGCAGAAGACGGGACAGGGGGCCGGAAGAGACCCAGTACTTC
CASRRRDRGPEETQYF
>TRBJ2-5|TRBV7-8|NA|TRBD2
TGTGCCAGCAGCCGCCGGGGGGGCCAAGAGACCCAGTACTTC
CASSRRGGQETQYF
>TRBJ2-4|TRBV5-4|few|NA
TGTGCCAGCAGCTTGAAGGTTGGCCCGAACATTCAGTACTTC
CASSLKVGPNIQYF
>TRBJ1-5|TRBV7-9|many|NA
TGTGCCAGCAGCCCGGGGACTTTCAGCAATCAGCCCCAGCATTTT
CASSPGTFSNQPQHF
>TRBJ2-5|TRBV4-2|NA|TRBD2
TGTGCCAGCAGCCCCGCGGCTAGCGGGGGGGCCCGCCAAGAGACCCAGTACTTC
CASSPAASGGARQETQYF
>TRBJ2-1|TRBV7-9|many|NA
TGTGCCAGCAGCTTATCGACTATCTACAATGAGCAGTTCTTC
CASSLSTIYNEQFF
>TRBJ2-3|TRBV11-2|many|NA
TGTGCCAGCAGCTTGGAAGGGGCAAATACGCAGTATTTT
CASSLEGANTQYF
>TRBJ2-3|TRBV7-2|many|NA
TGTGCCAGCAGCTTAGGGGGCCAAGCTGGCACAGATACGCAGTATTTT
CASSLGGQAGTDTQYF
>TRBJ2-7|TRBV7-2|many|NA
TGTGCCAGCAGCTCCGGGTTTGACGAGCAGTACTTC
CASSSGFDEQYF
>TRBJ1-1|TRBV2|many|NA
TGTGCCAGCACTCGGGGGGGGAACACTGAAGCTTTCTTT
CASTRGGNTEAFF
>TRBJ2-3|TRBV12-3/TRBV12-4|few|NA
TGTGCCAGCAGTTTCGGGGGTGGGGTGTATACCCCAGATACGCAGTATTTT
CASSFGGGVYTPDTQYF
>TRBJ2-3|TRBV27|NA|TRBD2
TGTGCCAGCAGTTTGGGTCTAGCGGGGCCGTCGGATACGCAGTATTTT
CASSLGLAGPSDTQYF
>TRBJ1-1|TRBV14|NA|NA
TGTGCCAGCAGCCAAGATTTCGAGAGTAATGTCAGGGGAAACACTGAAGCTTTCTTT
CASSQDFESNVRGNTEAFF
>TRBJ2-1|TRBV12-3/TRBV12-4|few|NA
TGTGCCAGCAGGGGAAGGAGGGGGGGTTTACTTTTAGGGGGTTTTGAGCAGTTCTTC
CASRGRRGGLLLGGFEQFF
>TRBJ2-7|TRBV20-1|NA|NA
TGCAGTGCTAGTTCACAGACGGGGGTTTACGAGCAGTACTTC
CSASSQTGVYEQYF
>TRBJ2-3|TRBV12-3/TRBV12-4|many|NA
TGTGCCAGCAGCCGGGGGACGTTCCACACAGATACGCAGTATTTT
CASSRGTFHTDTQYF